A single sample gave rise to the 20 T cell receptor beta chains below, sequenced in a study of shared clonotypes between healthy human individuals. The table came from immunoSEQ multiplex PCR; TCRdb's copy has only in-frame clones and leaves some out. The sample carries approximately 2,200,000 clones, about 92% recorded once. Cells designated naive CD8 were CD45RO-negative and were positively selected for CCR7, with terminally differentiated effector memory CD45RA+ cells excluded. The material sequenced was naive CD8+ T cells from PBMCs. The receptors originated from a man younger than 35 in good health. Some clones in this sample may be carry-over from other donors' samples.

CDR3 DNA: TGTGCCAGCAAACCAGGGACGGTCTCCTACGAGCAGTACTTC. It yields the protein CASKPGTVSYEQYF. The gene calls are TRBV27 and TRBJ2-7, with D possibly called TRBD1 or TRBD2 (5 bases each). CDR1 MNHEY and CDR2 SMNVEV come from the germline V gene (reference sequence). The V gene lost 7 bases and the J gene lost 0 bases, with 13 bases spanning the gap. This CDR3 has 14 amino acids.

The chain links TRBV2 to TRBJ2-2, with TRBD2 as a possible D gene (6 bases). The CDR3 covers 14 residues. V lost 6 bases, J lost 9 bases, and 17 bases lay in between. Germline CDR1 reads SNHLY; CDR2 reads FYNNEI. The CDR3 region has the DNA TGTGCCAGCAGGGAGGGCGCGTCTGTCCGGGAGCTGTTTTTT. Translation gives CASREGASVRELFF.

In DNA form, the CDR3 reads TGTGCCAGCAGTTTATTTGCTAGCGGGAGTCGGTTCGGGGAGCAGTACTTC. This translates into CASSLFASGSRFGEQYF. The J gene is TRBJ2-7, the V gene TRBV28; TRBD2 agrees at 10 bases. V was pared by 1 base and J by 7 bases, with 13 bases of the junction left unmatched. The CDR3 is made up of 17 amino acids. Germline V gene lookup returns CDR1 MDHEN and CDR2 SYDVKM. The full variable domain, rest sourced from reference TRBV28 and TRBJ2-7, is DVKVTQSSRYLVKRTGEKVFLECVQDMDHENMFWYRQDPGLGLRLIYFSYDVKMKEKGDIPEGYSVSREKKERFSLILESASTNQTSMYLCASSLFASGSRFGEQYFGPGTRLTVT.

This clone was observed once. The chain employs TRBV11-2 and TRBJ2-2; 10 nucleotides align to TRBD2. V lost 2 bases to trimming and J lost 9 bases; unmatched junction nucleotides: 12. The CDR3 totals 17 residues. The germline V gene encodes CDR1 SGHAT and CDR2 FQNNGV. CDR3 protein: CASSLRTSSGSSRELFF. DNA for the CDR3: TGTGCCAGCAGCTTACGAACGTCTAGCGGGAGTTCTAGGGAGCTGTTTTTT.

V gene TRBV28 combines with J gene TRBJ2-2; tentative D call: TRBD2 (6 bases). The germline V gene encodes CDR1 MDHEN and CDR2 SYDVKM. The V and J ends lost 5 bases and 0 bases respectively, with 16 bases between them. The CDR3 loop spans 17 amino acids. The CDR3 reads CASSNPRTTANTGELFF. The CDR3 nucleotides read TGTGCCAGCAGTAATCCTCGGACTACCGCGAACACCGGGGAGCTGTTTTTT.

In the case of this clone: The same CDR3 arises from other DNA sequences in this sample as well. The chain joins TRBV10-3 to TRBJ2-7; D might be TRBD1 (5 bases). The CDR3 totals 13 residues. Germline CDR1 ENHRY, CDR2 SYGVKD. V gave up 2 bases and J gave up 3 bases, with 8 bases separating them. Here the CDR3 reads CAISEGQGYEQYF. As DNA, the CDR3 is TGTGCCATCAGTGAGGGCCAGGGCTACGAGCAGTACTTC.

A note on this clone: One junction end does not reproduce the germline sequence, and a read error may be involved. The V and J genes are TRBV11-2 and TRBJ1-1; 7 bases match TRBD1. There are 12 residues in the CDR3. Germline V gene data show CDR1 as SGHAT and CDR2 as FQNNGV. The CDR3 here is CASSLDGTERVF. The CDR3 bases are TGTGCCAGCAGCTTAGACGGGACAGAGAGAGTCTTC.

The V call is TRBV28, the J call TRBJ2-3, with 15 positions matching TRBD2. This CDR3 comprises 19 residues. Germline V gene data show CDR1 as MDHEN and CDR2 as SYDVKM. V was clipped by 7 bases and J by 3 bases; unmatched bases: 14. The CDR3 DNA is TGTGCCAGCACCCCATTAAGGACTAGCGGGAGGGCTGGTACAGATACGCAGTATTTT. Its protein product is CASTPLRTSGRAGTDTQYF.

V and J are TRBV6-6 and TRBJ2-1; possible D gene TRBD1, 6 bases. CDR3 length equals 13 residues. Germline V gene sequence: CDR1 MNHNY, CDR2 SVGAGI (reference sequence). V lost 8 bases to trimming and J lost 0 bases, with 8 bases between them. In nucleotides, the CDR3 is TGTGCCAGCGGGACAAGCTCCTACAATGAGCAGTTCTTC. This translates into CASGTSSYNEQFF.

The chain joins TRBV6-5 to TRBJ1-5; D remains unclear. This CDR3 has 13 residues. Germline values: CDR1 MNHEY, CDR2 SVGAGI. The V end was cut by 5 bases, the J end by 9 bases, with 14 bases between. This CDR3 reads CASSSQIERPQHF. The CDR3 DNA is TGTGCCAGCAGTAGCCAAATTGAGAGGCCCCAGCATTTT.

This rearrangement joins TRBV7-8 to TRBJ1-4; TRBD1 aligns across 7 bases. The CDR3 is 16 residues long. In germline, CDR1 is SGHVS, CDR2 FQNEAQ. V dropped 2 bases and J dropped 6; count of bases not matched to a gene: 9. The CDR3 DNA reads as TGTGCCAGCAGCTTACCTCTGAGGGGGCCCGATGAAAAACTGTTTTTT. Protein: CASSLPLRGPDEKLFF. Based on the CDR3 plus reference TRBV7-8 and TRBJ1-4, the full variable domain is GAGVSQSPRYKVAKRGQDVALRCDPISGHVSLFWYQQALGQGPEFLTYFQNEAQLDKSGLPSDRFFAERPEGSVSTLKIQRTQQEDSAVYLCASSLPLRGPDEKLFFGSGTQLSVL.

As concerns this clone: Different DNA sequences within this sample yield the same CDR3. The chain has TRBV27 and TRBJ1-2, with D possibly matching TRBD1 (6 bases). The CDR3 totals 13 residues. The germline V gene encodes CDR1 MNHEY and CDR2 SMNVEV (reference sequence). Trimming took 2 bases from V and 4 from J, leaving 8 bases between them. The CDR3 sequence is CASSLGQFYGYTF. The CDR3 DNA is TGTGCCAGCAGTTTAGGACAGTTCTATGGCTACACCTTC.

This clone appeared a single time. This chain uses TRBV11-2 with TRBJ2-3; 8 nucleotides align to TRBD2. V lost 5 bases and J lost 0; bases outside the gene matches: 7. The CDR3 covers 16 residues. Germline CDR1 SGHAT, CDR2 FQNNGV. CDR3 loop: CASSPTGTRSTDTQYF. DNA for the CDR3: TGTGCCAGCAGCCCCACCGGGACTAGGAGCACAGATACGCAGTATTTT.

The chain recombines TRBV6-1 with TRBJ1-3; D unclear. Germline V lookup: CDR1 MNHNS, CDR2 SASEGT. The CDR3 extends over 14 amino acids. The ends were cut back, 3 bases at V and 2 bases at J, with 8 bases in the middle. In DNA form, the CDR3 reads TGTGCCAGCAGTGATTGGCTTGCTGGAAACACCATATATTTT. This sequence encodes CASSDWLAGNTIYF.

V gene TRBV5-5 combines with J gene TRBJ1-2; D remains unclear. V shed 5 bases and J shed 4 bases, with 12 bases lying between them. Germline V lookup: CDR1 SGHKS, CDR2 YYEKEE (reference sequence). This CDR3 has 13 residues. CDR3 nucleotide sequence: TGTGCCAGCAGACCAAGCGATAGCTATGGCTACACCTTC. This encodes CASRPSDSYGYTF.

The CDR3 loop is CASSQDSTGVADTQYF. The CDR3 bases are TGCGCCAGCAGCCAAGATTCAACAGGGGTGGCAGATACGCAGTATTTT. The chain uses TRBV4-3 and TRBJ2-3, with TRBD1 identical over 7 bases. The CDR3 is 16 amino acids. J lost 4 bases, V lost 0 bases, and 7 bases had no gene match. Per the germline V gene, CDR1 is LGHNA and CDR2 is YSLEER.

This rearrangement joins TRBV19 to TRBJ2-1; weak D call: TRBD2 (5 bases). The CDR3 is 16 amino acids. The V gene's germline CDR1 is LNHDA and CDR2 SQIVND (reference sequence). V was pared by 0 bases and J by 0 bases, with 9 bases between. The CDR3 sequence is CASSIEAASSYNEQFF. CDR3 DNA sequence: TGTGCCAGTAGTATAGAAGCGGCCTCCTCCTACAATGAGCAGTTCTTC. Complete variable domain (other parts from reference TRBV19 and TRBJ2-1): DGGITQSPKYLFRKEGQNVTLSCEQNLNHDAMYWYRQDPGQGLRLIYYSQIVNDFQKGDIAEGYSVSREKKESFPLTVTSAQKNPTAFYLCASSIEAASSYNEQFFGPGTRLTVL.

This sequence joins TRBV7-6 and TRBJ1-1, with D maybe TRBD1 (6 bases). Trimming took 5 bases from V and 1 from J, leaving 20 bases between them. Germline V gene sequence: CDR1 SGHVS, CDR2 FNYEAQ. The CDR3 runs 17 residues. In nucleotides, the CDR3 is TGTGCCAGCAGCCCTACCCTCGGCCGGACAGCGAACACTGAAGCTTTCTTT. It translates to CASSPTLGRTANTEAFF.

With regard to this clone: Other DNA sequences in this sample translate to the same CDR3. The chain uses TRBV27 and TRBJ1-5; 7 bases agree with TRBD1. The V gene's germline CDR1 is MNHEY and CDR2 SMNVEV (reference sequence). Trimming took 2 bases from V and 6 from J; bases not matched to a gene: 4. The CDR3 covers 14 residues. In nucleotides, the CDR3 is TGTGCCAGCAGTTTAATGGCAGGGGGTCAGCCCCAGCATTTT. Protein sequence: CASSLMAGGQPQHF.

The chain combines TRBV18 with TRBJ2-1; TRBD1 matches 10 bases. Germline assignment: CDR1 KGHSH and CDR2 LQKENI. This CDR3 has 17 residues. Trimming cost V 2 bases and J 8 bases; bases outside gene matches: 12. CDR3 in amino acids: CASSPSPPRQGAHEQFF. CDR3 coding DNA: TGTGCCAGCTCACCAAGCCCCCCCCGACAGGGGGCGCATGAGCAGTTCTTC.